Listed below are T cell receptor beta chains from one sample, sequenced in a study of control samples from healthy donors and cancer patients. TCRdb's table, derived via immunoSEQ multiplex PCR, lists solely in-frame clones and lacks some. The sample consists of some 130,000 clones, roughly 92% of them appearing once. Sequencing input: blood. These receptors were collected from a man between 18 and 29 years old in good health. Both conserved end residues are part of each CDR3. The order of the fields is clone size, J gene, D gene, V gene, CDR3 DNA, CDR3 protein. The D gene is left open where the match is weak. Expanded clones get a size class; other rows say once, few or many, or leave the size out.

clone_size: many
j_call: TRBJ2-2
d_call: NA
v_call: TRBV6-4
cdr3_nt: TGTGCCAGCAGTGACGGGGACACCGGGGAGCTGTTTTTT
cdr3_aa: CASSDGDTGELFF

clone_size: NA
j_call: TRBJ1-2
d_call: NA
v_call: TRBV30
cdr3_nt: TGTGCCTGGAGTGTGACCTATGGCTACACCTTC
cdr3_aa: CAWSVTYGYTF

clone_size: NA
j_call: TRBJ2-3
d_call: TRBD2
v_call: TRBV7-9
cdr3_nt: TGTGCCGCAGGCGGGGGGGCCATAGGGACAGATACGCAGTATTTT
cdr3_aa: CAAGGGAIGTDTQYF

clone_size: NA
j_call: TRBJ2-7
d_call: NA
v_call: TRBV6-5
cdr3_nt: TGTGCCAGCAGCAACGTGGGGGGAACGGAGCAGTACTTC
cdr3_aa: CASSNVGGTEQYF

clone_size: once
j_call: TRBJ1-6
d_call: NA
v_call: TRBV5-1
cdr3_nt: TGCGCCAGCAGTTCGACTGGTGTGTTTGGGAATTCACCCCTCCACTTT
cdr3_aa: CASSSTGVFGNSPLHF

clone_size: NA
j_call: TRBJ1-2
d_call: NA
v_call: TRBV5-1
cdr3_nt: TGCGCCAGCAGCTTGGGTTCGGGGGGCTACAACTATGGCTACACCTTC
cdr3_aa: CASSLGSGGYNYGYTF

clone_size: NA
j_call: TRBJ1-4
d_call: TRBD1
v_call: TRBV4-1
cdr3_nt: TGCGCCAGCAGCCAAGGCTCTTCGGGACAGCGGGAAAAACTGTTTTTT
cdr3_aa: CASSQGSSGQREKLFF

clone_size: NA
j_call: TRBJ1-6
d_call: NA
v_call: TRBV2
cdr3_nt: TGTGCCAGCAGTGGAGACGCAGGGCGGGTTTCACCCCTCCACTTT
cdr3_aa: CASSGDAGRVSPLHF

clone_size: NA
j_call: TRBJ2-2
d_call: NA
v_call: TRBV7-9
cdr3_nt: TGTGCCAGCAGCACTACGGCAGGGGCAACCGGGGAGCTGTTTTTT
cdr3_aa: CASSTTAGATGELFF

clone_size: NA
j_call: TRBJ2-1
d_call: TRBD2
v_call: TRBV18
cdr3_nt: TGTGCCAGCTCACCAAAGCGCCTAGCGGGGAAGAGGGTATCCTACAATGAGCAGTTCTTC
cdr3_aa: CASSPKRLAGKRVSYNEQFF

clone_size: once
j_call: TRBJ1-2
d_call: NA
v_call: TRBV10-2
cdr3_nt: TGCGCCAGCAGTGAGTCCGGAGGGGCCAGCTATGGCTACACCTTC
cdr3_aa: CASSESGGASYGYTF

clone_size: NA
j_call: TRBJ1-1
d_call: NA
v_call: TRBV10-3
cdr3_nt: TGTGCCATCAGTGAGTCTAGGGGAACTGAAGCTTTCTTT
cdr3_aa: CAISESRGTEAFF

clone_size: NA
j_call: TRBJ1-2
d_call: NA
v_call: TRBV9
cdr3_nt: TGTGCCAGCAGCGGTTTCCGCGGCTACACCTTC
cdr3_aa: CASSGFRGYTF

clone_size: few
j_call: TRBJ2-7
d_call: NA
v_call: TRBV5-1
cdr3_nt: TGCGCCAGCAGCTTGGAGGGTCCACCCTACGAGCAGTACTTC
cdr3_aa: CASSLEGPPYEQYF

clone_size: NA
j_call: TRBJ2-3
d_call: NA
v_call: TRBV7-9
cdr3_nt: TGTGCCAGCAGCTTATGGCCAAAACCCCCCCCAGATACGCAGTATTTT
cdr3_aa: CASSLWPKPPPDTQYF

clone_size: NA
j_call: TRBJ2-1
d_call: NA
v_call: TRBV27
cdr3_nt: TGTGCCAGCAGTTTAAATTTTTACAATGAGCAGTTCTTC
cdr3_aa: CASSLNFYNEQFF

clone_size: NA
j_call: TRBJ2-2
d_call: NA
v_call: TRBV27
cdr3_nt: TGTGCCAGCAGCGTGGGGGGGAACACCGGGGAGCTGTTTTTT
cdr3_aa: CASSVGGNTGELFF

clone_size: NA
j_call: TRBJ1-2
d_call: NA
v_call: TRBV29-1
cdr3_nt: TGCAGCGTTGTAGGAGGTCTTGGCTACACCTTC
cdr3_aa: CSVVGGLGYTF

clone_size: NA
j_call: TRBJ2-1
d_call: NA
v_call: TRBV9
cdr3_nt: TGTGCCAGCAGCCCACGGGGGCTCGGGCTCAATGAGCAGTTCTTC
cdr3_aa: CASSPRGLGLNEQFF

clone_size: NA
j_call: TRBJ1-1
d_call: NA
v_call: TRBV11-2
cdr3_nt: TGTGCCAGCAGCTTAGGGAGGTCGAACACTGAAGCTTTCTTT
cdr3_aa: CASSLGRSNTEAFF

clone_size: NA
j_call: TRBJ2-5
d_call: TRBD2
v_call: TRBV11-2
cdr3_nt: TGTGCCAGCACAACTAGCGGACAAGAGACCCAGTACTTC
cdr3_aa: CASTTSGQETQYF

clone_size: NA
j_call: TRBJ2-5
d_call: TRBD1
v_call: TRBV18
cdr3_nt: TGTGCCAGCTCACCAAACAGGGGTCAAGAGACCCAGTACTTC
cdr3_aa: CASSPNRGQETQYF

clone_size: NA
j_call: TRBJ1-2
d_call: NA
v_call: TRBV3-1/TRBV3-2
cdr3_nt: TGTGCCAGCAGCCCGACCGACCTATACCGGGGCGGCGACTATGGCTACACCTTC
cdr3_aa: CASSPTDLYRGGDYGYTF

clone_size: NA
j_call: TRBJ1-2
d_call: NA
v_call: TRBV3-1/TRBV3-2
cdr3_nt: TGTGCCAGCAGCATGATCCAACAGGGTAGCGGCTACACCTTC
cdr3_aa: CASSMIQQGSGYTF

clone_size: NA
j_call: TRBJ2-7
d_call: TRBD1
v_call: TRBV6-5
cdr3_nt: TGTGCCAGCAGGGACAGGCTAACCTACGAGCAGTACTTC
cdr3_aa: CASRDRLTYEQYF

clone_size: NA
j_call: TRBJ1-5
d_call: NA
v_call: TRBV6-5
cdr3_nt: TGTGCCAGCATGTCGGGACACCCTAGCAATCAGCCCCAGCATTTT
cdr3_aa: CASMSGHPSNQPQHF

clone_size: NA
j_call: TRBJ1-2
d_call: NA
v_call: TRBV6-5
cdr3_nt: TGTGCCGGACTCGGATACTATGGCTACACCTTC
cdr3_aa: CAGLGYYGYTF

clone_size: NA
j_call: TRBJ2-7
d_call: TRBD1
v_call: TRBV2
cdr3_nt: TGTGCCAGCAGCTTTTTACAGGGGGCAGGGTCCTACGAGCAGTACTTC
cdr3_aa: CASSFLQGAGSYEQYF

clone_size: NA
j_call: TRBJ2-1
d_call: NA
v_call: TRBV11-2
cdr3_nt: TGTGCCAGCAGCTTTTGGACCTCTGGCTCCTACAATGAGCAGTTCTTC
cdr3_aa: CASSFWTSGSYNEQFF

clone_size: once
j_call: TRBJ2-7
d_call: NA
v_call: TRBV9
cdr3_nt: TGTGCCAGCAGCGAGGGAGGCGGCGAGCAGTACTTC
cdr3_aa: CASSEGGGEQYF

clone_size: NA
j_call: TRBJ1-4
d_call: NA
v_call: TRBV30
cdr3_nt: TGTGCCTGGAGTATTGGGAACAGCGGCCCTAGGCTTTTT
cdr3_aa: CAWSIGNSGPRLF

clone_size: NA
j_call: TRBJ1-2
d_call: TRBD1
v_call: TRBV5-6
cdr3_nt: TGTGCCAGCAGCGCGGAGGTAGACAGGGGGCCTTTTTTTGGCTACACCTTC
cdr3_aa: CASSAEVDRGPFFGYTF